A selection of T cell receptor beta chains follows, all from one sample in a study of T cell responses to AZD1222 COVID-19 vaccine. Some clones are missing from TCRdb's copy, which holds only in-frame ones; the method was immunoSEQ multiplex PCR. The repertoire holds under 150,000 clones, with 80% to 90% as singletons. The sequenced sample was peripheral blood, obtained on day 0 of MenACWY control vaccination. These receptors all come from an adult in good health. Each CDR3 is given without its conserved first and last residue. D genes are given only for firm matches. The size of a clone is reported for some rows only, either as once, few or many, or as a class for expanded clones.

TRBJ2-7 NA TRBV28 NA ASSLNYPREQY
TRBJ1-2 NA TRBV28 once ASSPRFSYT
TRBJ1-1 TRBD1 TRBV19 NA ASSMRWTGDTEAF
TRBJ1-5 TRBD1 TRBV23-1 NA ASERHRGRLGRPQH
TRBJ2-7 TRBD2 TRBV9 NA ASSAGTSGMYEQY
TRBJ1-1 TRBD1 TRBV5-4 NA ASISGGNRVNTEAF
TRBJ1-1 TRBD1 TRBV6-5 NA ASSTAGQVEAF
TRBJ2-7 NA TRBV10-3 NA AISHLGLDEQY
TRBJ2-7 NA TRBV5-5 NA ASSHARTVAYEQY
TRBJ1-2 TRBD1 TRBV5-1 NA ASSLHAGQGAGGYT
TRBJ2-7 NA TRBV12-3/TRBV12-4 NA ASSSGGLYEQY
TRBJ2-7 TRBD1 TRBV29-1 NA SARAGGEQY
TRBJ1-1 TRBD1 TRBV7-9 NA ASSALTGQGGAF
TRBJ2-7 NA TRBV4-1 NA ASSQGWGEQY
TRBJ2-4 TRBD2 TRBV5-1 NA ASSGGLAASAKNIQY
TRBJ1-2 NA TRBV29-1 once SVEDPTFPGGYGYT
TRBJ2-7 TRBD1 TRBV9 NA ASSVEQGANEQY
TRBJ1-5 NA TRBV11-2 once ASSLFGQSNQPQH
TRBJ1-2 NA TRBV27 NA ASSFIPTNYGYT
TRBJ2-1 TRBD2 TRBV24-1 NA ATRTSGRALLDEQF
TRBJ2-1 NA TRBV28 NA ASSSTGYNEQF
TRBJ2-7 NA TRBV2 once ASSDVSYEQY
TRBJ1-5 TRBD1 TRBV24-1 few ATSDRAGGFQPQH
TRBJ1-1 NA TRBV6-6 NA ASRGNTEAF
TRBJ2-1 TRBD2 TRBV27 NA ASSSWTSRRDEQF
TRBJ2-7 NA TRBV19 few ASSILLGAGYEQY
TRBJ2-1 NA TRBV24-1 NA ATSDSAGLGQF
TRBJ2-7 TRBD2 TRBV7-2 NA ASSLVNLAGRYEQY
TRBJ2-1 TRBD1 TRBV15 NA ATSRGQGAFIEQF
TRBJ2-4 NA TRBV28 once ASSLPHDGGASVKNIQY
TRBJ1-5 NA TRBV19 NA ASSIQGAGNQPQH
TRBJ2-5 NA TRBV7-9 NA ASSSPQGGEETQY
TRBJ1-1 NA TRBV28 NA ASRDREGLGDTEAF
TRBJ2-3 TRBD2 TRBV9 NA ASSVVAGGPMGTDTQY
TRBJ1-2 NA TRBV27 NA ASSSGGFYGYT
TRBJ2-3 TRBD2 TRBV11-2 NA ASSLEGAGADTQY
TRBJ2-7 NA TRBV28 few ASSFGSGNEQY
TRBJ2-2 TRBD1 TRBV28 NA ASSSGTGAGELF
TRBJ2-2 TRBD1 TRBV12-5 NA ASGNRQGATGELF
TRBJ2-7 TRBD2 TRBV5-1 NA ASSPSGNEQY
TRBJ2-7 NA TRBV20-1 NA SARTRTKQY
TRBJ1-2 TRBD1 TRBV5-1 NA ASSAGVAGGNYGYT
TRBJ2-7 NA TRBV7-8 once ASSRSRYEQY
TRBJ2-1 TRBD2 TRBV2 NA ASSEPGLAITNEQF
TRBJ2-4 TRBD1 TRBV23-1 NA ASSQSRQGTSATSENIQY
TRBJ1-1 NA TRBV19 NA ASSISRGGTEAF
TRBJ2-7 NA TRBV5-4 few ASSVGASYEQY
TRBJ2-7 NA TRBV5-6 NA ASSLDVGYEQY
TRBJ2-7 TRBD2 TRBV19 once ASRGGDDPQRYEQY
TRBJ1-2 TRBD1 TRBV9 NA ASSVGQGYGYT
TRBJ1-6 NA TRBV3-1/TRBV3-2 NA ASSLGPRRNSPLH
TRBJ2-3 TRBD1 TRBV28 NA ASSPGGVYTDTQY
TRBJ1-1 NA TRBV28 once ASSPLGTEAF
TRBJ2-7 NA TRBV5-1 NA ASSLSGQTYEQY
TRBJ1-2 NA TRBV4-1 NA ASSRGGYGYT